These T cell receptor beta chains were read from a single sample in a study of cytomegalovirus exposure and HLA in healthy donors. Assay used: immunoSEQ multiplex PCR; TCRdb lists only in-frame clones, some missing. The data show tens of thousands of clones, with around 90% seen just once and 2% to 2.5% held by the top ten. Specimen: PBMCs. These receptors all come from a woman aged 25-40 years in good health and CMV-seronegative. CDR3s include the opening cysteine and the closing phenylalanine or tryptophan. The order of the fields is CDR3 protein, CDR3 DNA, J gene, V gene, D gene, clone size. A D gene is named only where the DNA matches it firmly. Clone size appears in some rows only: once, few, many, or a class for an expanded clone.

CDR3 protein: CAWRMWTGTATGELFF; CDR3 DNA: TGTGCCTGGCGTATGTGGACCGGGACAGCGACCGGGGAGCTGTTTTTT; J gene: TRBJ2-2; V gene: TRBV30; D gene: TRBD1; clone size: -
CDR3 protein: CASSLAGADTQYF; CDR3 DNA: TGCGCCAGCAGTTTGGCGGGCGCAGATACGCAGTATTTT; J gene: TRBJ2-3; V gene: TRBV10-1; D gene: -; clone size: -
CDR3 protein: CASAIRLSVDNQPQHF; CDR3 DNA: TGTGCTAGTGCTATCAGACTTTCGGTGGACAATCAGCCCCAGCATTTT; J gene: TRBJ1-5; V gene: TRBV12-5; D gene: -; clone size: once
CDR3 protein: CASSLETGGMGGYTF; CDR3 DNA: TGTGCCAGCAGCCTTGAGACAGGGGGCATGGGTGGCTACACCTTC; J gene: TRBJ1-2; V gene: TRBV6-6; D gene: TRBD1; clone size: -
CDR3 protein: CASSHRGMGSDGYTF; CDR3 DNA: TGTGCCAGCAGCCACAGGGGTATGGGGAGCGATGGCTACACCTTC; J gene: TRBJ1-2; V gene: TRBV27; D gene: TRBD1; clone size: -
CDR3 protein: CASSLVAGENNEQFF; CDR3 DNA: TGTGCCAGCAGCTTGGTAGCGGGGGAAAACAATGAGCAGTTCTTC; J gene: TRBJ2-1; V gene: TRBV5-4; D gene: TRBD2; clone size: -
CDR3 protein: CASRSGSSWGTDTQYF; CDR3 DNA: TGTGCCAGCAGGAGCGGGAGTTCGTGGGGCACAGATACGCAGTATTTT; J gene: TRBJ2-3; V gene: TRBV25-1; D gene: TRBD2; clone size: -
CDR3 protein: CASSVSRQETQYF; CDR3 DNA: TGTGCCAGCAGTGTCTCCAGACAAGAGACCCAGTACTTC; J gene: TRBJ2-5; V gene: TRBV2; D gene: -; clone size: -
CDR3 protein: CASSAGQAIYGYTF; CDR3 DNA: TGTGCCAGCAGCGCGGGACAGGCGATCTATGGCTACACCTTC; J gene: TRBJ1-2; V gene: TRBV6-5; D gene: TRBD1; clone size: -
CDR3 protein: CASSLGQTYGYTF; CDR3 DNA: TGTGCCAGCAGCTTGGGACAGACTTATGGCTACACCTTC; J gene: TRBJ1-2; V gene: TRBV7-9; D gene: TRBD1; clone size: -
CDR3 protein: CASSRPLAGGSDTQYF; CDR3 DNA: TGTGCCAGCAGTCGGCCACTAGCGGGAGGGTCGGATACGCAGTATTTT; J gene: TRBJ2-3; V gene: TRBV28; D gene: TRBD2; clone size: -
CDR3 protein: CASSLSVGANVLTF; CDR3 DNA: TGTGCCAGCAGCCTAAGTGTGGGGGCCAACGTCCTGACTTTC; J gene: TRBJ2-6; V gene: TRBV6-1; D gene: -; clone size: -
CDR3 protein: CASSLGQAATAGQYF; CDR3 DNA: TGTGCCAGCAGCTTAGGGCAGGCCGCCACTGCGGGTCAGTACTTC; J gene: TRBJ2-7; V gene: TRBV7-9; D gene: -; clone size: -
CDR3 protein: CASSIGLADTQYF; CDR3 DNA: TGTGCCAGTAGTATAGGTCTAGCGGATACGCAGTATTTT; J gene: TRBJ2-3; V gene: TRBV19; D gene: -; clone size: once
CDR3 protein: CARRTVSGNTIYF; CDR3 DNA: TGTGCCAGAAGGACAGTCTCTGGAAACACCATATATTTT; J gene: TRBJ1-3; V gene: TRBV21-1; D gene: -; clone size: -
CDR3 protein: CASSPHPGGTTEAFF; CDR3 DNA: TGTGCCAGCAGCCCTCATCCGGGGGGTACCACTGAAGCTTTCTTT; J gene: TRBJ1-1; V gene: TRBV4-2; D gene: -; clone size: few
CDR3 protein: CASSEALPVSGNTIYF; CDR3 DNA: TGTGCCAGCAGTGAAGCGCTTCCGGTCTCTGGAAACACCATATATTTT; J gene: TRBJ1-3; V gene: TRBV6-1; D gene: -; clone size: -
CDR3 protein: CASSPYEGPDEQFF; CDR3 DNA: TGTGCCAGCAGTCCGTACGAGGGCCCGGATGAGCAGTTCTTC; J gene: TRBJ2-1; V gene: TRBV28; D gene: -; clone size: -
CDR3 protein: CASSPGTEQFF; CDR3 DNA: TGTGCCAGCAGCCCCGGTACTGAGCAGTTCTTC; J gene: TRBJ2-1; V gene: TRBV9; D gene: -; clone size: -
CDR3 protein: CAWNRDTSTDTQYF; CDR3 DNA: TGTGCCTGGAATCGGGACACATCCACAGATACGCAGTATTTT; J gene: TRBJ2-3; V gene: TRBV30; D gene: -; clone size: -
CDR3 protein: CSVVGQGVGRGTEAFF; CDR3 DNA: TGCAGCGTTGTGGGACAGGGAGTAGGTCGGGGCACTGAAGCTTTCTTT; J gene: TRBJ1-1; V gene: TRBV29-1; D gene: TRBD1; clone size: -
CDR3 protein: CSAHGQGDREKLFF; CDR3 DNA: TGCAGCGCCCATGGACAGGGGGATCGTGAAAAACTGTTTTTT; J gene: TRBJ1-4; V gene: TRBV29-1; D gene: TRBD1; clone size: -
CDR3 protein: CASSSPDIKGEQYF; CDR3 DNA: TGTGCCAGCAGCTCTCCGGACATTAAGGGTGAGCAGTACTTC; J gene: TRBJ2-7; V gene: TRBV5-4; D gene: -; clone size: -
CDR3 protein: CASSLQAGDSYNEQFF; CDR3 DNA: TGTGCCAGCAGCTTACAAGCGGGAGACTCCTACAATGAGCAGTTCTTC; J gene: TRBJ2-1; V gene: TRBV7-6; D gene: TRBD2; clone size: -
CDR3 protein: CSVRLLGQGNTEAFF; CDR3 DNA: TGCAGCGTTAGGTTATTGGGCCAGGGGAACACTGAAGCTTTCTTT; J gene: TRBJ1-1; V gene: TRBV29-1; D gene: -; clone size: -
CDR3 protein: CASSFKMGGVGEETQYF; CDR3 DNA: TGTGCCAGCAGTTTCAAGATGGGGGGGGTAGGAGAAGAGACCCAGTACTTC; J gene: TRBJ2-5; V gene: TRBV28; D gene: TRBD2; clone size: -
CDR3 protein: CASRQGLSPNYGYTF; CDR3 DNA: TGTGCCAGCCGACAGGGGCTATCACCTAACTATGGCTACACCTTC; J gene: TRBJ1-2; V gene: TRBV27; D gene: TRBD1; clone size: once
CDR3 protein: CASSLYRAGEEETQYF; CDR3 DNA: TGTGCCAGCAGCTTGTATCGAGCGGGAGAAGAAGAGACCCAGTACTTC; J gene: TRBJ2-5; V gene: TRBV5-6; D gene: TRBD2; clone size: -
CDR3 protein: CASSDSGENTEAFF; CDR3 DNA: TGTGCCAGCAGTGACTCAGGAGAGAACACTGAAGCTTTCTTT; J gene: TRBJ1-1; V gene: TRBV6-4; D gene: -; clone size: -
CDR3 protein: CASSFNSGTNSYNEQFF; CDR3 DNA: TGTGCCAGCAGCTTTAATAGCGGTACCAACTCCTACAATGAGCAGTTCTTC; J gene: TRBJ2-1; V gene: TRBV5-4; D gene: -; clone size: -
CDR3 protein: CSASGTALSGANVLTF; CDR3 DNA: TGCAGCGCATCCGGGACAGCCCTCTCTGGGGCCAACGTCCTGACTTTC; J gene: TRBJ2-6; V gene: TRBV29-1; D gene: TRBD1; clone size: -
CDR3 protein: CASSRREGFTDTQYF; CDR3 DNA: TGTGCCAGCAGCCGACGGGAGGGGTTCACAGATACGCAGTATTTT; J gene: TRBJ2-3; V gene: TRBV7-4; D gene: TRBD2; clone size: -
CDR3 protein: CASSPGTGGFQPQHF; CDR3 DNA: TGTGCCAGCAGTCCCGGGACAGGGGGCTTTCAGCCCCAGCATTTT; J gene: TRBJ1-5; V gene: TRBV28; D gene: TRBD1; clone size: -
CDR3 protein: CASSLDPTPGQGYEQYF; CDR3 DNA: TGTGCCAGCAGCTTAGATCCGACTCCGGGACAGGGCTACGAGCAGTACTTC; J gene: TRBJ2-7; V gene: TRBV7-2; D gene: TRBD1; clone size: once
CDR3 protein: CASTPGLEQFF; CDR3 DNA: TGTGCCAGTACGCCGGGACTAGAGCAGTTCTTC; J gene: TRBJ2-1; V gene: TRBV5-5; D gene: TRBD2; clone size: -
CDR3 protein: CSVDAGLGTEAFF; CDR3 DNA: TGCAGCGTTGATGCGGGTCTGGGGACTGAAGCTTTCTTT; J gene: TRBJ1-1; V gene: TRBV29-1; D gene: -; clone size: -